These T cell receptor beta chains were read from a single sample in a study of T cells after posttransplantation cyclophosphamide. TCRdb keeps only in-frame clones here, not all; method: immunoSEQ multiplex PCR. The sample gives roughly 10,000 clones, none seen only once, and the top ten clones hold 26%. The sequencing here drew on PBMCs, taken after allogeneic stem cell transplant with posttransplant cyclophosphamide. These receptors were collected from a female patient aged 35-55 years who received an allogeneic stem cell transplant from a related donor, was CMV-positive, and had no GVHD. Some T cells may be supplied by the graft donor. Both conserved end residues are part of each CDR3. A D gene is named only where the DNA matches it firmly. Not every row has a clone size; where given, it reads once, few, many or a size class.

D gene,clone size,V gene,J gene,CDR3 DNA,CDR3 protein
NA,many,TRBV12-3/TRBV12-4,TRBJ1-1,TGTGCCAGCAGTTTAGCGCGGGTCACTGAAGCTTTCTTT,CASSLARVTEAFF
NA,many,TRBV6-1,TRBJ2-3,TGTGCCAGCAGTGACGGGACTTGCACAGATACGCAGTATTTT,CASSDGTCTDTQYF
NA,many,TRBV11-2,TRBJ2-1,TGTGCCAGCAGCTTAGACGCCCCGGGTCGGGATGAGCAGTTCTTC,CASSLDAPGRDEQFF
NA,many,TRBV5-1,TRBJ2-2,TGCGCCAGCAGCTTGGCGGGACAGAACACCGGGGAGCTGTTTTTT,CASSLAGQNTGELFF
NA,many,TRBV19,TRBJ1-2,TGTGCCAGTAGTTTCGACAGTTATAACTATGGCTACACCTTC,CASSFDSYNYGYTF
NA,many,TRBV4-1,TRBJ1-6,TGCGCCAGCAGCCGAGTCTCCCCTCTGGACAGCAAGGGTTCACCCCTCCACTTT,CASSRVSPLDSKGSPLHF
TRBD1,many,TRBV27,TRBJ1-4,TGTGCCAGCAGTAACAGGGGGCGCGCTGAAAAACTGTTTTTT,CASSNRGRAEKLFF
TRBD1,many,TRBV18,TRBJ1-1,TGTGCCAGCTCACCGGAGAAGGGGGCATACACTGAAGCTTTCTTT,CASSPEKGAYTEAFF
TRBD2,NA,TRBV9,TRBJ2-7,TGTGCCAGCAGCCCGAGGACTAGTTCAGGGGAGCAGTACTTC,CASSPRTSSGEQYF
NA,many,TRBV5-4,TRBJ2-3,TGTGCCAGCAGCTTAAGCCCTAGCACAGATACGCAGTATTTT,CASSLSPSTDTQYF
NA,many,TRBV6-1,TRBJ2-7,TGTGCCAGCAGTGTCAGGGGAGCGGACGAGCAGTACTTC,CASSVRGADEQYF
NA,many,TRBV6-4,TRBJ2-5,TGTGCCAGCAGTGGGGACATACAAGAGACCCAGTACTTC,CASSGDIQETQYF
TRBD1,many,TRBV10-3,TRBJ1-1,TGTGCCATCAAACCCGGGACAGGGGACACTGAAGCTTTCTTT,CAIKPGTGDTEAFF
NA,many,TRBV5-8,TRBJ2-7,TGTGCCAGCAGCTTGGAGGGGCTCTACGAGCAGTACTTC,CASSLEGLYEQYF
TRBD2,many,TRBV5-1,TRBJ2-4,TGCGCCAGCAGTTTAGCGGGGCTAGCCAAAAACATTCAGTACTTC,CASSLAGLAKNIQYF
TRBD2,many,TRBV7-6,TRBJ2-3,TGTGCCAGCAGCCCCGGACTAGCGGGGGGCTTGCCGGATACGCAGTATTTT,CASSPGLAGGLPDTQYF
TRBD1,many,TRBV28,TRBJ1-4,TGTGCCAGCAGTTTCTATGGGGGGACAGGGGGTGAAAAACTGTTTTTT,CASSFYGGTGGEKLFF
NA,many,TRBV5-8,TRBJ2-7,TGTGCCAGCAGTTCGAGACATTCCTACGAGCAGTACTTC,CASSSRHSYEQYF
NA,many,TRBV19,TRBJ1-2,TGTGCCAGTAGTAGGCTAGGAATCTATGGCTACACCTTC,CASSRLGIYGYTF
NA,many,TRBV6-2/TRBV6-3,TRBJ2-7,TGTGCCAGCAGTTACTCGCATCTTGGACTCTCTTTCGACGAGCAGTACTTC,CASSYSHLGLSFDEQYF
NA,many,TRBV12-3/TRBV12-4,TRBJ2-1,TGTGCCAGCAGTTTCTCTAGGTGGAATGAGCAGTTCTTC,CASSFSRWNEQFF
TRBD1,many,TRBV5-1,TRBJ2-5,TGCGCCAGCATGCCTTCACCATGGACAGGCGTCCAAGAGACCCAGTACTTC,CASMPSPWTGVQETQYF